The present T cell receptor (beta chain) was sequenced within a study of blood T cell repertoires in COVID-19. This CDR3 comprises 15 residues. Trimming took 5 bases from V and 0 from J, leaving 14 bases between them. Germline CDR1 and CDR2: SGHTA and FQGNSA. Profiled with immunoSEQ multiplex PCR; TCRdb holds only in-frame clones, not every one. The sample records about 180,000 clones, roughly 88% being singletons. The receptor's source is a woman aged 25 to 39 with acute or convalescent COVID-19. The sequencing sample was made of peripheral blood. The chain has TRBV7-2 and TRBJ2-7, with a tentative D call TRBD1 (6 bases). The CDR3 DNA reads TGTGCCAGCAGCCCAACGACAGGAGACTCCTACGAGCAGTACTTC. Translation gives CASSPTTGDSYEQYF.